This TCR beta chain is drawn from a study of T cell responses to AZD1222 COVID-19 vaccine. Study results and caveats: Vaccination with two AZD1222 doses was followed by a rise in Spike-specific TCR breadth and depth.

Assay used: immunoSEQ multiplex PCR; TCRdb lists only in-frame clones, some missing. The repertoire holds about 150,000 clones, with approximately 90% as singletons. Some second doses came at about 4 weeks and others at about 12 weeks; these were pooled. As regards this clone: The antigen remains unidentified.

The germline CDR1 and CDR2 sequences are MDHEN and SYDVKM. CDR3 size: 16 residues. V lost 5 bases to trimming and J lost 1 base; unmatched junction nucleotides: 10. The source material was peripheral blood, sampled 28 days after the second AZD1222 dose. The V gene is TRBV28, the J gene TRBJ1-2; 7 bases align to TRBD1. The source is an adult who received the AZD1222 COVID-19 vaccine. The CDR3: CASSPIRGTDNYGYTF. CDR3 bases: TGTGCCAGCAGTCCTATCCGAGGGACAGATAACTATGGCTACACCTTC.